The TCR beta chain under discussion was sequenced for a study of HIV-infected children after antiretroviral therapy interruption. Study at large: Children's median ages were approximately 9.8 years and 8 years by group. Most participating children were previously exposed to EBV and CMV. Continuous-treatment samples came from weeks 0, 48 and 150.

RNA-based 3' RACE libraries used unique molecular identifiers. TCRdb re-called the 3' RACE reads through MiXCR, storing one row per CDR3 protein. The sample has approximately 95,000 distinct CDR3 sequences; about 7% are singletons. As to treatment: PENTA 11 planned treatment interruption arm or continuous ART arm. Sorting from thawed PBMCs isolated naive CD4+ CD45RA+ CD45RO- T cells. This clonotype was seen repeatedly, ten times or more. Between the trimmed V and J ends, which lost 1 base and 8 bases, there was a span of 0 bases. The CDR3 sequence is 11 residues long. Germline loops: CDR1 SGHTA, CDR2 FQGNSA.

This chain uses TRBV7-2 with TRBJ1-6; unclear D gene. This TCR was recovered from a pool of human donors with HIV. The sequences come from CD45RA+ CD4+ T cells from PBMCs, pooled from several time points, collected from a donor given antiretroviral therapy, either interrupted or continuous. The subset was: naive CD4+ CD45RA+ CD45RO- T cells. The CDR3 here is CASSLDSPLHF. CDR3 DNA: TGTGCCAGCAGCTTAGATTCACCCCTCCACTTT.